One sample yielded the 5 T cell receptor beta chains listed below, sequenced in a study of blood T cell repertoires in COVID-19. The protocol was immunoSEQ multiplex PCR, while the TCRdb copy is restricted to in-frame clones and leaves out a portion. Of 300,000 or so clones detected, approximately 90% appear once; the ten largest clones hold over 9.5%. Sequencing was performed on PBMCs or T cells enriched from blood (not recorded which). These receptors were taken from a woman younger than 30 who had recovered from COVID-19.

This chain connects TRBV27 to TRBJ1-2, with 8 bases that match TRBD1. Germline V gene data show CDR1 as MNHEY and CDR2 as SMNVEV (reference sequence). This CDR3 has 15 residues. The V and J ends lost 5 bases and 10 bases, in that order; junction bases with no gene match: 15. Here the CDR3 DNA reads TGTGCCAGCAGTCAATATCAGACAGGGGACTGGCACTACACCTTC. Its translation: CASSQYQTGDWHYTF.

This clone was recorded only once. The CDR3 DNA reads as TGTGCCATCGGACAGGGCAGGGATGGCTACACCTTC. Translation gives CAIGQGRDGYTF. This chain links TRBV24-1 with TRBJ1-2; 8 bases agree with TRBD1. CDR1 is KGHDR, CDR2 SFDVKD, per germline. V was clipped by 11 bases and J by 6 bases; unmatched bases: 7. CDR3 length: 12 amino acids.

The gene calls are TRBV2 and TRBJ2-1; TRBD2 aligns across 11 bases. V shed 4 bases, J shed 3 bases, and the junction held 5 bases outside the gene matches. The length of the CDR3 is 16 residues. Germline CDR1 is SNHLY and CDR2 is FYNNEI. The CDR3 loop reads CASSGLGTSGYNEQFF. The DNA for the CDR3 is TGTGCCAGCAGTGGTTTGGGGACTAGCGGCTACAATGAGCAGTTCTTC.

DNA for the CDR3: TGTGCCAGCAGCACCTGGACAGGCATATACGAGCAGTACTTC. This translates into CASSTWTGIYEQYF. The chain is built from TRBV2 and TRBJ2-7; 7 bases map to TRBD1. Looked up from germline, CDR1 is SNHLY and CDR2 is FYNNEI. V was clipped by 6 bases and J by 4 bases; unmatched bases: 9. The CDR3 length is 14 residues.

This sequence joins TRBV5-6 and TRBJ2-5, with 9 bases that match TRBD2. The CDR3 extends over 16 amino acids. CDR1 and CDR2 from the germline V gene are SGHDT and YYEEEE. Trimming at V came to 0 bases and at J to 5 bases, leaving 8 bases not matched to a gene. The chain's CDR3 is CASSLEPAGGLETQYF. CDR3 DNA sequence: TGTGCCAGCAGCTTGGAGCCAGCGGGAGGCCTGGAGACCCAGTACTTC.